These 12 T cell receptor beta chains came from one sample sequenced in a study of cytomegalovirus exposure and HLA in healthy donors. This table comes from immunoSEQ multiplex PCR, and its TCRdb copy is limited to in-frame clones, with some not included. The table lists over 150,000 clones, about 90% of them singletons, with over 2.5% in the top ten. The sample was PBMCs. These TCRs come from a woman aged 18 to 35 in good health and CMV-seropositive.

This rearrangement joins TRBV5-1 to TRBJ2-5, with unresolved D. Germline loops: CDR1 SGHRS, CDR2 YFSETQ. Trimming took 0 bases from V and 4 from J, leaving 7 bases between them. The CDR3 sequence is 13 residues long. The CDR3 protein is CASSLAPLETQYF. CDR3 DNA: TGCGCCAGCAGCTTGGCCCCACTAGAGACCCAGTACTTC.

The chain uses TRBV6-1 and TRBJ2-7; TRBD1 agrees at 9 bases. V was clipped by 7 bases and J by 0 bases; unmatched bases: 7. Germline V lookup: CDR1 MNHNS, CDR2 SASEGT. This CDR3 has 15 amino acids. The CDR3 bases are TGTGCCAGCACCTGGGGACAGGGTTCCTCCTACGAGCAGTACTTC. Its protein product is CASTWGQGSSYEQYF.

The V call is TRBV7-8, the J call TRBJ1-2, with D maybe TRBD1 (6 bases). CDR3 size: 16 residues. Germline CDR1 reads SGHVS; CDR2 reads FQNEAQ. V was shortened by 2 bases and J by 7 bases, with 20 bases between the two germline ends. The CDR3 sequence is CASSLNAGGGHGGYTF. The CDR3 DNA sequence: TGTGCCAGCAGCTTAAACGCCGGCGGGGGGCATGGTGGCTACACCTTC.

The chain employs TRBV27 and TRBJ1-4; TRBD1 agrees at 8 bases. Trimming cost V 7 bases and J 6 bases; bases outside gene matches: 10. The length of the CDR3 is 15 residues. CDR1 and CDR2 from the germline V gene are MNHEY and SMNVEV (reference sequence). The CDR3 bases are TGTGCCAGCACCTCCCTAGACAGGGGTGATGAAAAACTGTTTTTT. It encodes CASTSLDRGDEKLFF.

This clone was observed a few times. The chain employs TRBV28 and TRBJ1-2; 8 bases line up with TRBD1. J was trimmed by 4 bases and V by 8 bases; bases with no gene match: 6. The germline CDR1 and CDR2 sequences are MDHEN and SYDVKM. The CDR3 has 13 residues. The CDR3 reads CASSRGRVYGYTF. The CDR3 nucleotides are TGTGCCAGCTCCAGGGGGCGCGTCTATGGCTACACCTTC.

The rearrangement joins TRBV25-1 to TRBJ2-5; perhaps TRBD2 as D (7 bases). This CDR3 contains 17 residues. CDR1 is MGHDK, CDR2 SYGVNS, per germline. V lost 6 bases to trimming and J lost 1 base, with 21 bases between them. The CDR3 nucleotides read TGTGCCAGCAGCCCCTTAGGGGGAGCGGGAACCCAAGAGACCCAGTACTTC. This codes for CASSPLGGAGTQETQYF.

This clone occurred once. This chain links TRBV7-9 with TRBJ2-7, with 9 bases fitting TRBD2. V shed 0 bases and J 6 bases; nucleotides not matched to a gene: 3. Germline V gene sequence: CDR1 SEHNR, CDR2 FQNEAQ (reference sequence). The CDR3 sequence is 14 residues long. Here the CDR3 DNA reads TGTGCCAGCAGCTTAGCTGCGGGAGGGACCGAGCAGTACTTC. It yields the protein CASSLAAGGTEQYF.

The rearrangement links TRBV4-1 to TRBJ2-7; 7 bases agree with TRBD2. The CDR3 sequence is 13 residues long. V trimming: 1 base; J trimming: 5 bases; junction bases outside the gene matches: 2. CDR1 is MGHRA, CDR2 YSYEKL, per germline. The CDR3 is CASSQVGRDEQYF. The CDR3 DNA reads as TGCGCCAGCAGCCAAGTGGGGAGGGACGAGCAGTACTTC.

This rearrangement joins TRBV6-6 to TRBJ2-2; weak D call: TRBD2 (7 bases). Germline CDR1 reads MNHNY; CDR2 reads SVGAGI (reference sequence). This CDR3 spans 14 amino acids. Trimming left V 11 bases short and J 0 bases short, with 13 bases between. The CDR3 nucleotides are TGTGCCTCCTCGGGGGGCGCGAACACCGGGGAGCTGTTTTTT. It codes for CASSGGANTGELFF.

The chain combines TRBV2 with TRBJ1-2; 7 bases agree with TRBD1. CDR1 is SNHLY and CDR2 is FYNNEI in the germline V gene. The CDR3 is 12 amino acids. Trimming at V came to 11 bases and at J to 4 bases, leaving 7 bases not matched to a gene. The CDR3 spells CADLGTAYGYTF. CDR3 bases: TGTGCCGACCTGGGGACAGCCTATGGCTACACCTTC.

A few counts support this clone. V and J are TRBV6-1 and TRBJ2-1, with TRBD2 identical over 11 bases. This CDR3 is built from 18 residues. The V and J ends lost 3 bases and 11 bases, in that order; junction bases with no gene match: 18. The germline gives CDR1 MNHNS, CDR2 SASEGT. CDR3: CASSESVASGRRRGKQFF. CDR3 sequence (DNA): TGTGCCAGCAGTGAGTCGGTGGCTAGCGGGAGGAGAAGGGGCAAGCAGTTCTTC.

This clone was counted only a few times. V gene TRBV9 combines with J gene TRBJ1-1; TRBD1 matches 7 bases. Trimming cost V 0 bases and J 5 bases; bases outside gene matches: 1. Germline CDR1 and CDR2: SGDLS and YYNGEE. The CDR3 length is 13 residues. CDR3 coding DNA: TGTGCCAGCAGCGTAGGCAGGGGGACTGAAGCTTTCTTT. Amino acids: CASSVGRGTEAFF.